The 4 T cell receptor beta chains in this list originate from one sample, sequenced in a study of metastatic and nonmetastatic thyroid tumors. TCRdb re-clonotyped the PCR reads through MiXCR. The data show around 45,000 clones, under 4% seen once. No patient received treatment before thyroid surgery. Material for sequencing was blood. The receptors were sampled from a female donor with papillary thyroid cancer or a benign thyroid nodule (not recorded which). Some clones in this sample may be carry-over from other donors' samples.

This clone was seen repeatedly, ten times or more. The J gene is TRBJ2-4, the V gene TRBV20-1, with D unclear. The CDR3 covers 14 residues. Trimming took 3 bases from V and 0 from J, leaving 9 bases between them. Germline lookup yields CDR1 DFQATT and CDR2 SNEGSKA (reference sequence). The CDR3 DNA follows: TGCAGTGCTAGGTTGGATCTAGCCAAAAACATTCAGTACTTC. This sequence encodes CSARLDLAKNIQYF.

This clone has more than one count but fewer than ten. V usage is TRBV12-3 or TRBV12-4 and J usage is TRBJ2-5; TRBD2 aligns across 14 bases. The length of the CDR3 is 18 residues. Trimming took 10 bases from V and 5 from J; bases not matched to a gene: 18. The CDR3, as DNA: TGTGCCATCCACCTTCTGACTAGCGGGAGGGCCCGGGGGGAGACCCAGTACTTC. Amino acid sequence: CAIHLLTSGRARGETQYF.

This clone was seen at least ten times. The rearrangement links TRBV28 to TRBJ1-6; D is undetermined. V lost 6 bases, J lost 5 bases, and 14 bases lay in between. There are 15 residues in the CDR3. CDR1 and CDR2 (germline): MDHEN, SYDVKM. CDR3 loop: CASRVRTGNNSPLHF. CDR3 nucleotide sequence: TGTGCCAGCAGGGTCCGGACTGGGAATAATTCACCCCTCCACTTT.

This clone was recorded at least ten times. The chain uses TRBV6-5 and TRBJ2-2; TRBD1 matches 8 bases. CDR1 and CDR2 from the germline V gene are MNHEY and SVGAGI. J gave up 6 bases and V 7 bases, and 7 bases lay outside the gene matches. This CDR3 contains 14 residues. The CDR3 loop is CASKTGEVAGELFF. The CDR3 nucleotides read TGTGCCAGCAAGACAGGGGAGGTCGCCGGGGAGCTGTTTTTT.